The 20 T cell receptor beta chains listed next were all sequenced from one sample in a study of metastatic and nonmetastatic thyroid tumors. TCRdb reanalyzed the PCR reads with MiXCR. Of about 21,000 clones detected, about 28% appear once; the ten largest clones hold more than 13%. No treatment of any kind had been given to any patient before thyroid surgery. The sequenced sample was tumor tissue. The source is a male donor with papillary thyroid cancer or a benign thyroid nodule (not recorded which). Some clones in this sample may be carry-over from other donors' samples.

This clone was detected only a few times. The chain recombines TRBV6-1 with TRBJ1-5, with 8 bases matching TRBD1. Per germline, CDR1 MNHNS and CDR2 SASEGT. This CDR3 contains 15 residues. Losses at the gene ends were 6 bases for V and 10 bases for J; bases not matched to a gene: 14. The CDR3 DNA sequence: TGTGCCAGCAGCTTAGAGGACAGGGAGGGTCATCCCCAGCATTTT. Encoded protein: CASSLEDREGHPQHF.

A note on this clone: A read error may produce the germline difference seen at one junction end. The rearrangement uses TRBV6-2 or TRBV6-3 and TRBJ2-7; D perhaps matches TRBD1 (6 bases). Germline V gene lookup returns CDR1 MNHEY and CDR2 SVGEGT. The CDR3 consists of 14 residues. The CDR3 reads CAISARDNSYDQYF. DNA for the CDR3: TGTGCCATCAGTGCCCGGGACAACTCCTACGATCAGTACTTC.

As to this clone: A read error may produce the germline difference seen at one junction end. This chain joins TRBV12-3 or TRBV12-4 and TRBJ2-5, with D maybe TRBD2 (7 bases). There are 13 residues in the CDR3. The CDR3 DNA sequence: TGTGCCAGCAGTTCCATCCTTGGCGGGGGCCCCTCCTTC. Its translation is CASSSILGGGPSF.

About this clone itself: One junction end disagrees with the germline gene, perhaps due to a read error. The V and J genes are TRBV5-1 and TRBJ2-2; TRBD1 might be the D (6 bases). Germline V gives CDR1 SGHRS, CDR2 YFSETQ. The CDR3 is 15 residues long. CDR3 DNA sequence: TGCACCAGCAGCCCAACAGGGTCGAACACCGGGGAGCTGTTTTTT. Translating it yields CTSSPTGSNTGELFF.

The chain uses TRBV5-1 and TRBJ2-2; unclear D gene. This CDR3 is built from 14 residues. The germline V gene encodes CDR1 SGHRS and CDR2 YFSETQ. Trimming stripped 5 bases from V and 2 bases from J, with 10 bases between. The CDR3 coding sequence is TGCGCCAGCAGATTGACCGCCAACACCGGGGAGCTGTTTTTT. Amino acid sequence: CASRLTANTGELFF.

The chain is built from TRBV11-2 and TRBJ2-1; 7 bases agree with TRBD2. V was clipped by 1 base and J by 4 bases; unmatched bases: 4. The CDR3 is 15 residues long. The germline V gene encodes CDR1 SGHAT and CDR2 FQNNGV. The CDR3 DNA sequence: TGTGCCAGCAGCTTAGTGGCTAGCGGATACAATGAGCAGTTCTTC. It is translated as CASSLVASGYNEQFF.

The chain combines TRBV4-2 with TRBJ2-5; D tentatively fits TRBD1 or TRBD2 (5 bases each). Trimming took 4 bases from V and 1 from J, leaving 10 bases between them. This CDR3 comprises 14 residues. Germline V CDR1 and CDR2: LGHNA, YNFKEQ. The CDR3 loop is CASSPGGTQETQYF. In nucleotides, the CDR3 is TGTGCCAGCAGCCCCGGTGGGACCCAAGAGACCCAGTACTTC.

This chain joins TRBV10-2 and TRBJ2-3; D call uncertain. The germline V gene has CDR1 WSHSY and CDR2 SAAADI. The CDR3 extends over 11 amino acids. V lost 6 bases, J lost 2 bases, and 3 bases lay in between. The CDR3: CASRHTDTQYF. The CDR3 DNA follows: TGCGCCAGCAGGCACACAGATACGCAGTATTTT.

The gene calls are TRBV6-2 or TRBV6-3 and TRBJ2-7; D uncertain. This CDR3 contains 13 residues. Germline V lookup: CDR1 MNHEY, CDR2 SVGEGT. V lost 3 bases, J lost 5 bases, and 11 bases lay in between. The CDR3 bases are TGTGCCAGCAGTTATGAAATTGGCCACGAGCAGTACTTC. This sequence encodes CASSYEIGHEQYF.

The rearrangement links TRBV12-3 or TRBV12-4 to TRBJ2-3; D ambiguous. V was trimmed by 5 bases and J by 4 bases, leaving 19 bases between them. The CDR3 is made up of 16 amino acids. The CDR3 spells CASSPFHPLIPDTQYF. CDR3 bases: TGTGCCAGCAGTCCCTTCCACCCACTGATACCAGATACGCAGTATTTT.

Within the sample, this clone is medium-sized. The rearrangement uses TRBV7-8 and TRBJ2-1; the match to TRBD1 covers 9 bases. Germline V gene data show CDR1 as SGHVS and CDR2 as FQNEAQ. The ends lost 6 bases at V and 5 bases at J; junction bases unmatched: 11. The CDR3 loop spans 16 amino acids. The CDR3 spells CASSSVWDRANNEQFF. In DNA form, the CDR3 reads TGTGCCAGCAGTTCAGTCTGGGACAGGGCCAACAATGAGCAGTTCTTC.

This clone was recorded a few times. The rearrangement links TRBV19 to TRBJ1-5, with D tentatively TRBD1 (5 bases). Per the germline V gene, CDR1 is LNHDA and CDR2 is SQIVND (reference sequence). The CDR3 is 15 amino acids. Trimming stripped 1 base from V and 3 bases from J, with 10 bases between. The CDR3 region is CASSIGTDINQPQHF. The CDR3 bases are TGTGCCAGTAGTATAGGGACGGACATCAATCAGCCCCAGCATTTT. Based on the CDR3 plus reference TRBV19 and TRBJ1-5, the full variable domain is DGGITQSPKYLFRKEGQNVTLSCEQNLNHDAMYWYRQDPGQGLRLIYYSQIVNDFQKGDIAEGYSVSREKKESFPLTVTSAQKNPTAFYLCASSIGTDINQPQHFGDGTRLSIL.

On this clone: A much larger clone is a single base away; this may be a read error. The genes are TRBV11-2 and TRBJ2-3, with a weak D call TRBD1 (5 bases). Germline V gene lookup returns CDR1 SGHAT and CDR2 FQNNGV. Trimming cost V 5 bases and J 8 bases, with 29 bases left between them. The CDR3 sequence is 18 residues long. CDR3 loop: CASSHTRRGRVGGGTQYF. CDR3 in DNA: TGTGCCAGCAGCCACACTCGAAGGGGCAGGGTCGGTGGTGGTACGCAGTATTTT.

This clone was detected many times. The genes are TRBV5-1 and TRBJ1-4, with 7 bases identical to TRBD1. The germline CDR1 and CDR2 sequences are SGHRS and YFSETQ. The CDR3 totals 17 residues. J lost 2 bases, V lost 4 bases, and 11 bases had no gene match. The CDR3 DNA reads TGCGCCAGCAGCCGGACAGGTCAGACGGCTACTAATGAAAAACTGTTTTTT. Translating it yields CASSRTGQTATNEKLFF.

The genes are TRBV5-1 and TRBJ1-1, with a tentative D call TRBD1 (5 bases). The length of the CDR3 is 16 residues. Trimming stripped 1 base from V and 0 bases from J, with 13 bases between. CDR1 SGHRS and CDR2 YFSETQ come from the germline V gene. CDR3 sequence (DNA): TGCGCCAGCAGCTTGACGGGGGTCGCGGTGAACACTGAAGCTTTCTTT. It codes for CASSLTGVAVNTEAFF.

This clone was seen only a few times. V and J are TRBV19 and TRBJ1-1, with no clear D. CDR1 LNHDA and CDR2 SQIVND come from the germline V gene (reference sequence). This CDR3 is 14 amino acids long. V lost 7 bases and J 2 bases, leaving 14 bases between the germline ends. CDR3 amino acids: CASTRTGRNTEAFF. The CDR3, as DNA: TGTGCCAGTACCCGGACGGGGAGAAACACTGAAGCTTTCTTT.

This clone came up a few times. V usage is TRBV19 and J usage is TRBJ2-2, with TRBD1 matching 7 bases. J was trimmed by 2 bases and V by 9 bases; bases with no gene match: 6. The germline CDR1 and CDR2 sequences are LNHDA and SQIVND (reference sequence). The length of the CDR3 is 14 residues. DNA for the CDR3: TGTGCCAGCTGCAGGGGGATTAACACCGGGGAGCTGTTTTTT. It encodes CASCRGINTGELFF.

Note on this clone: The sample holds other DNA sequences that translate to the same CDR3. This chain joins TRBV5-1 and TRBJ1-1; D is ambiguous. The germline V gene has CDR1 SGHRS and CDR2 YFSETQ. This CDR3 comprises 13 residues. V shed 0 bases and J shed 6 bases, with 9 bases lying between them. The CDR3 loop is CASSLATDAEAFF. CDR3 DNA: TGCGCCAGCAGCTTGGCAACAGACGCTGAAGCTTTCTTT.

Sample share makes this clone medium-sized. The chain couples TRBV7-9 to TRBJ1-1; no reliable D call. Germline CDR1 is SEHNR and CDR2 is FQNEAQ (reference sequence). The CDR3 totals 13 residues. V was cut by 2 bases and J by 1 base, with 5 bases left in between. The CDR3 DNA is TGTGCCAGCAGCTTATACGGGAACACTGAAGCTTTCTTT. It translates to CASSLYGNTEAFF.

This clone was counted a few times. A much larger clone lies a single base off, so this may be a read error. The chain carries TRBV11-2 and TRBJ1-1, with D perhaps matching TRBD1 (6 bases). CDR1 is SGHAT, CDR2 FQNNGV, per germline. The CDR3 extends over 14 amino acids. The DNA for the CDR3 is TGTGCCAGCGGCTTAGATCTGGGGGGGCGGGAAGCTTTCTTT. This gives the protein CASGLDLGGREAFF.